The present T cell receptor (beta chain) was sequenced within a study of post-analysis software for immune sequencing data (dated by TCRdb to the mid-2010s). For context, the study as a whole: The recorded disease courses included relapsing-remitting, secondary progressive and progressive-relapsing multiple sclerosis, and some patients had no subtype annotation. A subset of samples was prepared in parallel using single-end sample barcoding, then pooled and co-amplified after Illumina adapter ligation. The multiple sclerosis patient repertoires were compared with approximately 11 previously published healthy control repertoires from donors aged about 6 to 26 years.

To demonstrate the VDJtools post-analysis software, the study profiled TCR beta repertoires from the peripheral blood of 10 to 15 young patients with multiple sclerosis. The multiple sclerosis patients were children and adolescents ranging in age from about 6 to 17 years. The protocol used for the library was PCR. Sequencing used an Illumina HiSeq 2500. To reduce PCR and sequencing biases, unique molecular identifiers were built into the TCR beta cDNA libraries. Some 500,000 cDNA molecules were obtained for every 1 to 10 million input T cells, so each molecule roughly corresponded to one T cell. The same protocol used for the earlier healthy control dataset was applied to prepare and sequence the patient libraries. Within a given batch, samples were prepared together, multiplexed and sequenced on the same HiSeq lane. Per the authors' processing: Raw barcoded reads were processed with MIGEC, discarding single-read molecular identifier groups before consensus assembly and CDR3 extraction. Clonotype tables were post-analysed with VDJtools, and diversity was normalized by down-sampling all datasets to the smallest sample size. Repertoire overlap clustering matched CDR3 amino acid but not nucleotide sequences to correct batch-related cross-sample contamination. The public reads were run again by TCRdb, first through fastp at Q25 and then through MiXCR, and only productive beta chains were kept. All rows with the same CDR3 protein become a single entry with the most common DNA and genes. These V and J calls rely on TCRdb rather than the paper's analysis. In all, the sample holds approximately 460,000 distinct CDR3 sequences, and roughly 46% of those were seen once. The top ten clonotypes cover around 10% of the sample.

CDR1 DFQATT and CDR2 SNEGSKA are derived from the germline V gene (reference sequence). The CDR3 starts with the cysteine, ends with the phenylalanine, and has 16 residues. CDR3 DNA only is kept here, 48 bases in frame from base 1. Of note for this clonotype: This clone's antigen is unknown. The germline gene is not matched at one end of the junction; a read error may be the cause.

Summary of the overall study and its limitations: Multiple sclerosis patients had significantly lower normalized Chao1 diversity than controls, a result that suggests substantial peripheral T-cell clonal expansion. Direct clustering with F measure revealed strong co-clustering of samples prepared in the same batch, which led to a batch-effect correction. The multiple sclerosis patient group was slightly younger than the control group. Roughly 5 TRBV segments, including TRBV5-6, TRBV5-1 and TRBV20-1, were significantly more frequent in patients than controls.

This sequence originates from a girl aged 10-17 years with multiple sclerosis. Material for sequencing was blood. The chain links TRBV20-1 with TRBJ2-1; the D gene lacks a confident call. The CDR3 reads as follows: CSAGDQESASYNEQFF. In nucleotides, the sequence is TGCAGTGCTGGAGATCAAGAATCGGCCTCCTACAATGAGCAGTTCTTC.